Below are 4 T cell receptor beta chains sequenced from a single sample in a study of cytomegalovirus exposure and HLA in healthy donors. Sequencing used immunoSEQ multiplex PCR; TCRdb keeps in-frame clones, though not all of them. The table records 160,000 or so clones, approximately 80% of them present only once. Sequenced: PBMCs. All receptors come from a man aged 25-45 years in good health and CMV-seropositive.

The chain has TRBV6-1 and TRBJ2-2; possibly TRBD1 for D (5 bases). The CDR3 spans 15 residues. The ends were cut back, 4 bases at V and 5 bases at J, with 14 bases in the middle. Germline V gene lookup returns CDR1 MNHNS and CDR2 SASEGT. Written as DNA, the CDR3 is TGTGCCAGCAGTGGTCGAAGGGGAAATACCGGGGAGCTGTTTTTT. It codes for CASSGRRGNTGELFF.

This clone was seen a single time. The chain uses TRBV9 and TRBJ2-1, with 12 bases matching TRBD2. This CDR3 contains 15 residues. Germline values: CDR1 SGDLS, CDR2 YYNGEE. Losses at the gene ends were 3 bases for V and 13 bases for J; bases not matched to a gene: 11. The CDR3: CASSALAGGPGEQFF. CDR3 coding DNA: TGTGCCAGCAGCGCCCTAGCGGGGGGGCCTGGAGAACAGTTCTTC.

The CDR3 region is CASSLRAPATSTDTQYF. CDR3 nucleotides: TGTGCCAGCAGCTTAAGAGCACCCGCGACTAGCACAGATACGCAGTATTTT. The gene calls are TRBV7-2 and TRBJ2-3; D is unresolved. Germline CDR1 SGHTA, CDR2 FQGNSA. CDR3 size: 17 residues. V was cut by 2 bases and J by 0 bases, with 15 bases left in between.

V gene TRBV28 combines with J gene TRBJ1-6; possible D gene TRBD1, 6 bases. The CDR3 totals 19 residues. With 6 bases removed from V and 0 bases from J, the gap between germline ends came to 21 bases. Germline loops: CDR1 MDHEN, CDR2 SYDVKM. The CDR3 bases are TGTGCCAGCAGGCTCCCGGGACACATTGCTACCTCCTATAATTCACCCCTCCACTTT. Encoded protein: CASRLPGHIATSYNSPLHF.